The 14 T cell receptor beta chains listed next were all sequenced from one sample in a study of T cells after yellow fever vaccination. One entry per CDR3 protein results from TCRdb running MiXCR on the 5' RACE reads. The data show under 300,000 distinct CDR3 sequences, less than 8.5% seen once. Material: CD4+ T cells sorted from PBMCs, obtained 15 days after the yellow fever booster vaccination. Source of these receptors: a man younger than 40 who received the YFV17D yellow fever vaccine.

This clonotype occurred a few times. The CDR3 nucleotides read TGTGCCAGCAGCTTAATGGCGGAGTACGGTGAGCAGTACTTC. Residues: CASSLMAEYGEQYF. V is TRBV7-2 and J is TRBJ2-7, with D unclear. Per germline, CDR1 SGHTA and CDR2 FQGNSA. This CDR3 region has 14 residues. Deletions cut 2 bases from V and 7 bases from J, with 15 bases between.

A note on this clonotype: A much larger clone differs from this one at a single base, so this may be a read error. DNA for the CDR3: TGTTCTACAGTGAGGTCGGCTGAAGCTTTCTTT. Translating gives CSTVRSAEAFF. The chain links TRBV12-3 or TRBV12-4 to TRBJ1-1, with D unresolved. The CDR3 is 11 amino acids.

V usage is TRBV11-2 and J usage is TRBJ2-1, with D possibly being TRBD1 (6 bases). V was cut by 2 bases and J by 8 bases, with 13 bases left in between. The germline V gene encodes CDR1 SGHAT and CDR2 FQNNGV. The CDR3 runs 14 residues. CDR3 DNA: TGTGCCAGCAGCTTACTAAGGACAGATGATGAGCAGTTCTTC. Translated, it gives CASSLLRTDDEQFF. Full variable domain (remainder filled in from reference TRBV11-2 and TRBJ2-1): EAGVAQSPRYKIIEKRQSVAFWCNPISGHATLYWYQQILGQGPKLLIQFQNNGVVDDSQLPKDRFSAERLKGVDSTLKIQPAKLEDSAVYLCASSLLRTDDEQFFGPGTRLTVL.

The chain has TRBV6-2 or TRBV6-3 and TRBJ2-7; TRBD1 matches at 9 bases. The CDR3 contains 13 residues. Per germline, CDR1 MNHEY and CDR2 SVGEGT. J gave up 4 bases and V 6 bases, and 4 bases lay outside the gene matches. CDR3 nucleotides: TGTGCCAGCAGCTACAGGGGGCTATACGAGCAGTACTTC. Residues: CASSYRGLYEQYF.

For the CDR3, the DNA is TGCAGTGCTGGCCCGATAGCGGGAGGCTCCTACAATGAGCAGTTCTTC. Translation gives CSAGPIAGGSYNEQFF. The V gene is TRBV20-1, the J gene TRBJ2-1; 10 nucleotides line up with TRBD2. Germline V gene lookup returns CDR1 DFQATT and CDR2 SNEGSKA (reference sequence). Trimming removed 5 bases from V and 0 bases from J; junction bases left unmatched: 7. The CDR3 is made up of 16 amino acids.

This clonotype has a handful of counts. The chain is built from TRBV6-5 and TRBJ1-6; D perhaps matches TRBD1 (6 bases). The germline V and J ends were trimmed by 2 bases and 6 bases, with 11 bases remaining between them. The CDR3 has 15 amino acids. The germline gives CDR1 MNHEY, CDR2 SVGAGI. The CDR3 coding sequence is TGTGCCAGCAGTTACGGCCGGGACATTAATTCACCCCTCCACTTT. Translation: CASSYGRDINSPLHF.

A few counts support this clonotype. V and J are TRBV5-1 and TRBJ1-2; maybe TRBD1 (5 bases). Trimming removed 7 bases at V and 6 bases at J, with 19 bases between. The CDR3 length is 14 residues. The germline V gene encodes CDR1 SGHRS and CDR2 YFSETQ. The CDR3 nucleotides are TGCGCCAGCTCCCCGGGGGTCCAGGGTAATGGCTACACCTTC. It is translated as CASSPGVQGNGYTF.

V usage is TRBV20-1 and J usage is TRBJ2-3; unclear D gene. V lost 6 bases and J lost 4, with 14 bases in between. The CDR3 is 13 residues long. The V gene's germline CDR1 is DFQATT and CDR2 SNEGSKA (reference sequence). Written as DNA, the CDR3 is TGCAGTGCGGTGTGGGCGGTCCCAGATACGCAGTATTTT. Its translation: CSAVWAVPDTQYF.

This clonotype was seen repeatedly, ten times or more. The genes are TRBV28 and TRBJ1-4; the D is unclear. The CDR3 spans 13 residues. Trimming cost V 3 bases and J 3 bases, with 5 bases left between them. Germline CDR1 reads MDHEN; CDR2 reads SYDVKM. CDR3 sequence (DNA): TGTGCCAGCAGTTTCTCCCCTAATGAAAAACTGTTTTTT. Its translation is CASSFSPNEKLFF.

The rearrangement links TRBV7-9 to TRBJ2-1; 15 positions match TRBD2. CDR1 is SEHNR, CDR2 FQNEAQ, per germline (reference sequence). The CDR3 loop spans 17 amino acids. V lost 4 bases to trimming and J lost 8 bases; unmatched junction nucleotides: 9. The CDR3 reads CASSYRTSGRAIHEQFF. CDR3 nucleotide sequence: TGTGCCAGCAGCTATCGGACTAGCGGGAGGGCCATCCATGAGCAGTTCTTC.

The V gene is TRBV20-1, the J gene TRBJ2-7, with D possibly TRBD2 on 6 matching bases. Germline CDR1 reads DFQATT; CDR2 reads SNEGSKA (reference sequence). The CDR3 has 14 residues. Trimming pared 6 bases from V and 0 bases from J, leaving 15 bases between. The CDR3 coding sequence is TGCAGTGCCCCTGTGCGGGGCCCCTCCTACGAGCAGTACTTC. This codes for CSAPVRGPSYEQYF.

J is TRBJ2-7 and V is TRBV6-5; weak D call: TRBD2 (7 bases). V was cut by 6 bases and J by 2 bases, with 17 bases left in between. The CDR3 sequence is 15 residues long. The germline CDR1 and CDR2 sequences are MNHEY and SVGAGI. CDR3: CASSYREGGAYEQYF. In DNA, the CDR3 is TGTGCCAGCAGCTACAGGGAAGGGGGGGCCTACGAGCAGTACTTC.

This clonotype has more than one count but fewer than ten. The V and J genes are TRBV6-2 or TRBV6-3 and TRBJ2-3; tentative D call: TRBD2 (5 bases). V was cut by 6 bases and J by 0 bases, with 10 bases left in between. CDR3 size: 14 residues. Germline V gene sequence: CDR1 MNHEY, CDR2 SVGEGT. The CDR3 here is CASSRGLSTDTQYF. In DNA, the CDR3 is TGTGCCAGCAGCCGCGGACTTAGCACAGATACGCAGTATTTT.

The chain recombines TRBV11-2 with TRBJ2-3, with a weak D call TRBD2 (6 bases). Between the trimmed V and J ends, which lost 1 base and 1 base, there was a span of 21 bases. The germline V gene encodes CDR1 SGHAT and CDR2 FQNNGV. CDR3 size: 19 residues. For the CDR3, the DNA is TGTGCCAGCAGCTTAGTTGTAGGAAGAGTGGGAGGCGGCACAGATACGCAGTATTTT. Translation gives CASSLVVGRVGGGTDTQYF.